Each of the 24 T cell receptor beta chains below was sequenced from the same sample in a study of a mutant IDH1 vaccine in newly diagnosed glioma. Sequencing used immunoSEQ multiplex PCR; TCRdb keeps in-frame clones, though not all of them. The profile shows around 31,000 clones, about 73% of them singletons. Antigen specificity for these receptors is unknown. The time point here: week 11, during vaccination. Doses of 300 ug of mutant IDH1 20-mer peptide were given with topical imiquimod. The sample here was PBMCs, taken from a glioma patient whose treatment included an IDH1 peptide vaccine. These receptors all come from a man aged 30 to 45 with glioma.

The chain recombines TRBV14 with TRBJ1-3; no firm D call. CDR3 length: 17 residues. Germline V gene lookup returns CDR1 SGHDN and CDR2 FVKESK. V was trimmed by 1 base and J by 2 bases, leaving 15 bases between them. CDR3 in amino acids: CASSQVRQVSPGNTIYF. In DNA form, the CDR3 reads TGTGCCAGCAGCCAAGTTAGGCAGGTCTCGCCTGGAAACACCATATATTTT.

The V gene is TRBV5-1, the J gene TRBJ2-3; TRBD1 is a possible D gene (6 bases). The CDR3 length is 15 residues. CDR1 is SGHRS and CDR2 is YFSETQ in the germline V gene. Between the trimmed V and J ends, which lost 4 bases and 0 bases, there was a span of 12 bases. The CDR3 region has the DNA TGCGCCAGCAGCGAGGACAGTATTAGCACAGATACGCAGTATTTT. This gives the protein CASSEDSISTDTQYF.

This chain uses TRBV27 with TRBJ1-2, with TRBD1 matching over 10 bases. The CDR3 length is 14 residues. Germline trimming cut 8 bases from V and 3 bases from J; bases unmatched to any gene: 6. Germline CDR1 MNHEY, CDR2 SMNVEV (reference sequence). The CDR3 loop is CASAGQGNDYGYTF. The CDR3 coding sequence is TGTGCCAGCGCGGGACAGGGGAATGACTATGGCTACACCTTC.

J is TRBJ2-3 and V is TRBV5-1; maybe TRBD2 (5 bases). Germline V gives CDR1 SGHRS, CDR2 YFSETQ. CDR3 size: 14 residues. Trimming left V 4 bases short and J 3 bases short, with 12 bases between. The CDR3 nucleotides read TGCGCCAGCAGCGGGAGCGATATAACAGATACGCAGTATTTT. Amino acids: CASSGSDITDTQYF.

The chain links TRBV2 to TRBJ2-7; 9 bases fit TRBD2. CDR1 and CDR2 from the germline V gene are SNHLY and FYNNEI. This CDR3 comprises 12 residues. V trimming: 5 bases; J trimming: 12 bases; junction bases outside the gene matches: 8. The CDR3 spells CASSLGLARTYF. The CDR3 DNA is TGTGCCAGCAGTCTCGGACTAGCGAGGACGTACTTC.

This clone has a handful of counts. Within the sample, other DNA sequences also encode this same CDR3. This sequence joins TRBV5-6 and TRBJ1-5, with no clear D. Germline CDR1 reads SGHDT; CDR2 reads YYEEEE. Trimming removed 0 bases from V and 1 base from J, with 2 bases in between. The CDR3 has 13 amino acids. DNA of the CDR3: TGTGCCAGCAGCTTGGGCAGCAATCAGCCCCAGCATTTT. This translates into CASSLGSNQPQHF.

This clone is medium-sized (0.01 to 0.1%). The chain recombines TRBV2 with TRBJ1-1; D uncertain. Germline V lookup: CDR1 SNHLY, CDR2 FYNNEI. The CDR3 totals 13 residues. V was clipped by 2 bases and J by 1 base, with 5 bases between them. The CDR3, as DNA: TGTGCCAGCAGTGAATGGTCGAACACTGAAGCTTTCTTT. Translated, it gives CASSEWSNTEAFF.

This chain joins TRBV30 and TRBJ2-1, with no clear D. The CDR3 loop spans 13 amino acids. Per the germline V gene, CDR1 is GTSNPN and CDR2 is SVGIG (reference sequence). The germline V and J ends were trimmed by 0 bases and 5 bases, with 8 bases remaining between them. DNA of the CDR3: TGTGCCTGGAGTGTACGCAGAAACAATGAGCAGTTCTTC. It yields the protein CAWSVRRNNEQFF. Using reference TRBV30 and TRBJ2-1 for the parts outside the CDR3, the full variable domain is SQTIHQWPATLVQPVGSPLSLECTVEGTSNPNLYWYRQAAGRGLQLLFYSVGIGQISSEVPQNLSASRPQDRQFILSSKKLLLSDSGFYLCAWSVRRNNEQFFGPGTRLTVL.

CDR3 DNA sequence: TGTGCCAGCAGCTTAGTACAGGGGAGGGGCACTGAAGCTTTCTTT. Protein sequence: CASSLVQGRGTEAFF. The V call is TRBV5-4, the J call TRBJ1-1; 7 positions match TRBD1. Trimming took 2 bases from V and 4 from J; bases not matched to a gene: 8. CDR3 length: 15 residues. Germline V gene sequence: CDR1 SGHNT, CDR2 YYREEE (reference sequence).

The chain couples TRBV7-9 to TRBJ2-7; 9 bases line up with TRBD1. The CDR3 loop spans 15 amino acids. Germline V CDR1 and CDR2: SEHNR, FQNEAQ (reference sequence). V was pared by 2 bases and J by 5 bases, with 7 bases of the junction left unmatched. DNA of the CDR3: TGTGCCAGCAGCTTAACACGGACAGGGGTTGACGAGCAGTACTTC. Translating it yields CASSLTRTGVDEQYF.

V and J are TRBV5-1 and TRBJ1-1; D is perhaps TRBD1 (5 bases). The length of the CDR3 is 15 residues. The germline V gene encodes CDR1 SGHRS and CDR2 YFSETQ. V was cut by 4 bases and J by 1 base, with 14 bases left in between. The CDR3 DNA follows: TGCGCCAGCAGCCCTGGGGGAGGCGAGAACACTGAAGCTTTCTTT. Its protein product is CASSPGGGENTEAFF.

This chain links TRBV2 with TRBJ2-6, with D maybe TRBD1 (6 bases). This CDR3 region has 16 residues. V was trimmed by 5 bases and J by 1 base, leaving 12 bases between them. CDR1 is SNHLY, CDR2 FYNNEI, per germline. CDR3 in DNA: TGTGCCAGCAGTCCGGGACACAGTTCTGGGGCCAACGTCCTGACTTTC. Protein: CASSPGHSSGANVLTF.

V and J are TRBV30 and TRBJ1-5, with no clear D. Trimming shortened V by 1 base and J by 3 bases, and 7 bases separated the two germline ends. Germline CDR1 reads GTSNPN; CDR2 reads SVGIG (reference sequence). The CDR3 contains 13 residues. CDR3 residues: CAWSEGVNQPQHF. CDR3 coding DNA: TGTGCCTGGAGTGAGGGCGTCAATCAGCCCCAGCATTTT.

In this sample, this clone turned up a few times. The genes are TRBV6-5 and TRBJ1-1; 7 nucleotides agree with TRBD1. There are 13 residues in the CDR3. Germline trimming cut 5 bases from V and 4 bases from J; bases unmatched to any gene: 4. The germline gives CDR1 MNHEY, CDR2 SVGAGI. The CDR3 DNA reads TGTGCCAGCAGTGCCCAGGGGGGCACTGAAGCTTTCTTT. Its protein is CASSAQGGTEAFF.

The DNA of the CDR3 is TGTGCCAGCAGTTTGACAGGGGGAAGCACAGATACGCAGTATTTT. This sequence encodes CASSLTGGSTDTQYF. The genes are TRBV27 and TRBJ2-3; 9 bases map to TRBD1. The CDR3 sequence is 15 residues long. Losses at the gene ends were 3 bases for V and 0 bases for J; bases not matched to a gene: 1. Per the germline V gene, CDR1 is MNHEY and CDR2 is SMNVEV (reference sequence).

This clone turned up a few times. This specimen includes other DNA sequences encoding the same CDR3. The V gene is TRBV30, the J gene TRBJ1-1; D unclear. V lost 4 bases and J lost 1, with 4 bases in between. Germline CDR1 reads GTSNPN; CDR2 reads SVGIG (reference sequence). The CDR3 consists of 11 residues. The CDR3 here is CAWIRNTEAFF. The CDR3 nucleotides are TGTGCCTGGATTAGGAACACTGAAGCTTTCTTT.

The chain uses TRBV7-6 and TRBJ2-2, with 9 positions matching TRBD2. CDR1 is SGHVS and CDR2 is FNYEAQ in the germline V gene. This CDR3 is 14 amino acids long. After removal of 8 bases from V and 4 bases from J, the junction contained 5 bases not matched to a gene. The CDR3 bases are TGTGCCAGCTGGGCGGGGGGGAGCACCGGGGAGCTGTTTTTT. Its translation: CASWAGGSTGELFF.

This clone occurred once. The gene calls are TRBV27 and TRBJ2-7; D gene ambiguous. Trimming shortened V by 5 bases and J by 0 bases, and 14 bases separated the two germline ends. CDR1 is MNHEY and CDR2 is SMNVEV in the germline V gene (reference sequence). There are 15 residues in the CDR3. Written as DNA, the CDR3 is TGTGCCAGCAGTCGGCGAGGTCCGGCCTCCTACGAGCAGTACTTC. This sequence encodes CASSRRGPASYEQYF.

The chain uses TRBV9 and TRBJ2-7; 10 nucleotides align to TRBD2. Per germline, CDR1 SGDLS and CDR2 YYNGEE. The CDR3 loop spans 15 amino acids. V gave up 4 bases and J gave up 3 bases; unmatched junction bases: 7. In DNA form, the CDR3 reads TGTGCCAGCAGCCCCCGGGCTAGCGGGAGCTACGAGCAGTACTTC. Protein product: CASSPRASGSYEQYF.

CDR3 protein: CASSYSYSYEQYF. CDR3 nucleotides: TGTGCCAGCAGTTACTCGTACAGCTACGAGCAGTACTTC. The chain recombines TRBV6-6 with TRBJ2-7; no definite D call. The germline V gene encodes CDR1 MNHNY and CDR2 SVGAGI (reference sequence). This CDR3 spans 13 amino acids. Trimming stripped 0 bases from V and 3 bases from J, with 6 bases between.

This clone was seen just once. The chain links TRBV7-9 to TRBJ1-5; no firm D call. The CDR3 contains 13 residues. V was shortened by 2 bases and J by 5 bases, with 7 bases between the two germline ends. Germline CDR1 reads SEHNR; CDR2 reads FQNEAQ (reference sequence). Here the CDR3 DNA reads TGTGCCAGCAGCTTATTAGTGGATCAGCCCCAGCATTTT. Protein product: CASSLLVDQPQHF. The whole variable domain, remainder taken from reference TRBV7-9 and TRBJ1-5, is DTGVSQNPRHKITKRGQNVTFRCDPISEHNRLYWYRQTLGQGPEFLTYFQNEAQLEKSRLLSDRFSAERPKGSFSTLEIQRTEQGDSAMYLCASSLLVDQPQHFGDGTRLSIL.

This chain joins TRBV6-6 and TRBJ1-1; perhaps TRBD1 as D (5 bases). The CDR3 is made up of 14 amino acids. In germline, CDR1 is MNHNY, CDR2 SVGAGI (reference sequence). Trimming removed 5 bases from V and 4 bases from J, with 14 bases in between. The CDR3 DNA follows: TGTGCCAGCAGTGACAGTGGGGGAGGCACTGAAGCTTTCTTT. Translated, it gives CASSDSGGGTEAFF.

The chain combines TRBV29-1 with TRBJ2-3, with TRBD2 matching over 8 bases. Looked up from germline, CDR1 is SQVTM and CDR2 is ANQGSEA. The CDR3 loop spans 15 amino acids. With V trimmed by 4 bases and J by 5 bases, 11 bases remained unmatched. CDR3 protein: CSVAGGGLARDTQYF. The DNA of the CDR3 is TGCAGCGTTGCGGGTGGTGGACTAGCACGAGATACGCAGTATTTT.

V gene TRBV25-1 combines with J gene TRBJ1-6; D remains unclear. The germline CDR1 and CDR2 sequences are MGHDK and SYGVNS. V lost 3 bases and J lost 0, with 3 bases in between. The CDR3 runs to 14 residues. CDR3 sequence: CASSDSSYNSPLHF. The CDR3 region has the DNA TGTGCCAGCAGTGATAGCTCCTATAATTCACCCCTCCACTTT.